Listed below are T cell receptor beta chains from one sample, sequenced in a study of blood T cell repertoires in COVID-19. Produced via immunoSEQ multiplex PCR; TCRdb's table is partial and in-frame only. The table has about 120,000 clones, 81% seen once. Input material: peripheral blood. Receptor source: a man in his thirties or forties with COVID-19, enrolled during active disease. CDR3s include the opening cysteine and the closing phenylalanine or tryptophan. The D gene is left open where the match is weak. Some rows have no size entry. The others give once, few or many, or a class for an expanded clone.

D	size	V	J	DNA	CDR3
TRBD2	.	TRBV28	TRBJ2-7	TGTGCCAGCAGCCCCCTCCCGGGACTAGCGGTGGCCTCCTACGAGCAGTACTTC	CASSPLPGLAVASYEQYF
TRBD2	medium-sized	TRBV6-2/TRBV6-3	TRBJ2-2	TGTGCCAGCAGTTACTCGTCTAGCGGGGGGAAAAACACCGGGGAGCTGTTTTTT	CASSYSSSGGKNTGELFF
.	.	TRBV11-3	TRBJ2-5	TGTGCCAGCAGCTTAGTCCCCGCGGAGACCCAGTACTTC	CASSLVPAETQYF
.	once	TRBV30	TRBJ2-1	TGTGCCTGGAGTGTCCGGGACTCGGGAATCGGTGAGCAGTTCTTC	CAWSVRDSGIGEQFF
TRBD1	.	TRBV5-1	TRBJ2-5	TGCGCCAGCAGTTTTGGACAGGGGGAAGAGACCCAGTACTTC	CASSFGQGEETQYF
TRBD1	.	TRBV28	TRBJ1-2	TGTGCCAGCAGTTGGGATACAGGGGACGGCTACACCTTC	CASSWDTGDGYTF
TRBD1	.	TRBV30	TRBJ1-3	TGTGCCTCCCCCACCGGGACAGGGGGCGAGGGCATCGGAAACACCATATATTTT	CASPTGTGGEGIGNTIYF
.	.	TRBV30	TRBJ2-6	TGTGCCTGGATGTCGGGCTCTGGGGCCAACGTCCTGACTTTC	CAWMSGSGANVLTF
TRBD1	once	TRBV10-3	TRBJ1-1	TGTGCCATCAGCCTGACAGGGTCGGACACTGAAGCTTTCTTT	CAISLTGSDTEAFF
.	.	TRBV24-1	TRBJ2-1	TGTGCCACCAGTTTTCGGGATCCTTCCTACAATGAGCAGTTCTTC	CATSFRDPSYNEQFF
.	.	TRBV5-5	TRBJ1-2	TGTGCCAGCAGCTTGGCCTCTGACTATGGCTACACCTTC	CASSLASDYGYTF
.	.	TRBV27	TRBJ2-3	TGTGCCAGCAGTTGGAATGAGGATACAGATACGCAGTATTTT	CASSWNEDTDTQYF
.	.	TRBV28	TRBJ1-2	TGTGCCAGCAGCCTACCTCTAGTTCAAACAGGAGGCTACACCTTC	CASSLPLVQTGGYTF